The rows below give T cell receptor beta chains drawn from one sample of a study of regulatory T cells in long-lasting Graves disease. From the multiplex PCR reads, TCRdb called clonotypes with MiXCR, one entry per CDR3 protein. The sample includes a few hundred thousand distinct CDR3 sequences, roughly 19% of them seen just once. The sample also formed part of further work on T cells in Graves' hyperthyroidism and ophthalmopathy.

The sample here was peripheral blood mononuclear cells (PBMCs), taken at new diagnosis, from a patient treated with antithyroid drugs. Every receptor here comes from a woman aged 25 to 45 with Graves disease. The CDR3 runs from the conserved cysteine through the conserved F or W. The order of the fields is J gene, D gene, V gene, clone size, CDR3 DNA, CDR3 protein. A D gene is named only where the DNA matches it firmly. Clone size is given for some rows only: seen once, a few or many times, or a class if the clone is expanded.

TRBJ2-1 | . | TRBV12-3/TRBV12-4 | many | TGTGCCAGCAGTTTGGTACAGGGAAGGAACAATGAGCAGTTCTTC | CASSLVQGRNNEQFF
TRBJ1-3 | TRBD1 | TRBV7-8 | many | TGTGCCAGCAGCTTGACAGGGTCTAGTGGAAACACCATATATTTT | CASSLTGSSGNTIYF
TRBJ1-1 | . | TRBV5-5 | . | TGTGCCAGCAGCAGGGGGGTGGACACTGAAGCTTTCTTT | CASSRGVDTEAFF
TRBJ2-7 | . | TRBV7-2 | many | TGTGCCAGCAGCTTAGCGCGGGGCGGGACCTACGAGCAGTACTTC | CASSLARGGTYEQYF
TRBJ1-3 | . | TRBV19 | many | TGTGCCAGTAGTCACGGGGACGGAAACACCATATATTTT | CASSHGDGNTIYF
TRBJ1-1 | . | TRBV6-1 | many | TGTGCCAGCAGCTCTCCGGGACCTGAAGCTTTCTTT | CASSSPGPEAFF
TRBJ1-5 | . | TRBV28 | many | TGTGCCAGCAGTTCCCGGGGCCATCAGCCCCAGCATTTT | CASSSRGHQPQHF
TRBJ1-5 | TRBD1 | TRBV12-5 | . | TGTGCTAGTGGTTTGGCAGGGGGGCCCAATCAGCCCCAGCATTTT | CASGLAGGPNQPQHF
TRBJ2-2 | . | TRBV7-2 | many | TGTGCCAGCAGCTTAGGGGTCGCCACCGGGGAGCTGTTTTTT | CASSLGVATGELFF
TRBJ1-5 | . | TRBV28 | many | TGTGCCAGCAGTCCTATCCTGACGGAACCCAATCAGCCCCAGCATTTT | CASSPILTEPNQPQHF
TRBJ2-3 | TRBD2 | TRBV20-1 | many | TGCAGTGCTAGAGACGGACTAGCGGGGGTCACAGATACGCAGTATTTT | CSARDGLAGVTDTQYF
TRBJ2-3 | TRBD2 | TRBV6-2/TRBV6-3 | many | TGTGCCAGCAGTTACGGGCGGGGGGGTGGAGATACGCAGTATTTT | CASSYGRGGGDTQYF
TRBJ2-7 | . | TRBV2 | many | TGTGCCAGCGTAGGCAGGGAGTACGGCGAGCAGTACTTC | CASVGREYGEQYF
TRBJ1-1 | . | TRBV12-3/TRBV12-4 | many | TGTGCCAGCAGCCCAGACAGTATCAACACTGAAGCTTTCTTT | CASSPDSINTEAFF
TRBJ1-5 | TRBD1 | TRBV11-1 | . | TGTGCCAGCAGCTTAGGCAGGGGGCTGAATCAGCCCCAGCATTTT | CASSLGRGLNQPQHF
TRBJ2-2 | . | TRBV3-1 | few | TGTGCCAGCAGCCAAGAGTTGCACGGGGAGCTGTTTTTT | CASSQELHGELFF
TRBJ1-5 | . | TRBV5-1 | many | TGCGCCAGCAGCTTGTACGGGGGCGGCAATCAGCCCCAGCATTTT | CASSLYGGGNQPQHF
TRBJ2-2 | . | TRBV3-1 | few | TGTGCCAGCAGCCAAGGGGTTAGCGCCAGAACCGGGGAGCTGTTTTTT | CASSQGVSARTGELFF
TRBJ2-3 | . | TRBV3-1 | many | TGTGCCAGCAGCCAAGGAGGGGATACGCAGTATTTT | CASSQGGDTQYF
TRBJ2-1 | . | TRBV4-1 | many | TGCGCCAGCAGCCTTTCGGACTTACTGACCTACAATGAGCAGTTCTTC | CASSLSDLLTYNEQFF
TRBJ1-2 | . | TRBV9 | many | TGTGCCAGCAGCGCCTCGGGAGGGTCCTATGGCTACACCTTC | CASSASGGSYGYTF
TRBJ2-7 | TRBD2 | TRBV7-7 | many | TGTGCTAGCAGCTTAGGGACTAGCGGTAGGGACGAGCAGTACTTC | CASSLGTSGRDEQYF
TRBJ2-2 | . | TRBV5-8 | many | TGTGCCAGCAGCTTGTTGGGGGCGCGACACACCGGGGAGCTGTTTTTT | CASSLLGARHTGELFF
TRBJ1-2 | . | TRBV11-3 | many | TGTGCCAGCAGCCCCATCGGGACTTACGATGGCTACACCTTC | CASSPIGTYDGYTF
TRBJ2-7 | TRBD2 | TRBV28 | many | TGTGCCAGCAGTCTAGCGGGGGGGCAGGTCTCCTACGAGCAGTACTTC | CASSLAGGQVSYEQYF
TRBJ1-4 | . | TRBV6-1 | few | TGTGCCGGCGGTCGGGTTGGCGATGAAAAACTGTTTTTT | CAGGRVGDEKLFF
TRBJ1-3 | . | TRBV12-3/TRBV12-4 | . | TGTGCCAGCAGTTTTGAGGGAGGCCCGGACACCATATATTTT | CASSFEGGPDTIYF
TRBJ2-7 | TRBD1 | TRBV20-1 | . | TGCAGTGCTATCACCGGACAGGGGTTACACGAGCAGTACTTC | CSAITGQGLHEQYF
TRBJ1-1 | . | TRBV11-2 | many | TGTGCCAGCAGCGGGGGTCTGAAGCGTGCTTTCTTT | CASSGGLKRAFF
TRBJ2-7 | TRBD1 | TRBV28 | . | TGTGCCAGTCAGACAGGGTTAAGTTACGAGCAGTACTTC | CASQTGLSYEQYF
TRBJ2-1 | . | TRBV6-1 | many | TGTGCCAGCAGTGAATTACTGTACAATGAGCAGTTCTTC | CASSELLYNEQFF
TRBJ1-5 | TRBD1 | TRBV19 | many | TGTGCCAGTGAGGGGGCCCCCAGTCAGCCCCAGCATTTT | CASEGAPSQPQHF
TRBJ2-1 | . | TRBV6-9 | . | TGTGCCAGCAGTTCGGGGTTGAGTGAGCAGTTCTTC | CASSSGLSEQFF
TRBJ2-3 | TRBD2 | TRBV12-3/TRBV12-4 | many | TGTGCCAGCAGTTCGGGACTAGCGGGGGGGGCCGGAGTAGATACGCAGTATTTT | CASSSGLAGGAGVDTQYF
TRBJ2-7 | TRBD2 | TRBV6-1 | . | TGTGCCAGCAGTGAAGGGACTAGCGGGGGCCGAAGCTCCTACGAGCAGTACTTC | CASSEGTSGGRSSYEQYF
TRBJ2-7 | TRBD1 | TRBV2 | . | TGTGCCAGGGGACAGGGGAGCTCCTACGAGCAGTACTTC | CARGQGSSYEQYF
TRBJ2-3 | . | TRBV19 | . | TGTGCCAGTAGTCCGGACCTACGGGGGCTGGTGAAAGATACGCAGTATTTT | CASSPDLRGLVKDTQYF
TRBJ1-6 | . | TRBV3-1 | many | TGTGCCAGCAGCCTGACTACCCGTTCACCCCTCCACTTT | CASSLTTRSPLHF
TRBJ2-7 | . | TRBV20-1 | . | TGCAGTGCTAGTCGAGACCCCTACGAGCAGTACTTC | CSASRDPYEQYF
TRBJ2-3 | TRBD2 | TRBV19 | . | TGTGCCAGTAGTACGGGACTAGCGGCCTTAAATACGCAGTATTTT | CASSTGLAALNTQYF
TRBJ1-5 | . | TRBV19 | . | TGTGCCAGTAGTATAGCGGGGAACAATCAGCCCCAGCATTTT | CASSIAGNNQPQHF
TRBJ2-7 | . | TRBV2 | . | TGCGCCTCGCAAGGGATTGGCGAGCAGTACTTC | CASQGIGEQYF
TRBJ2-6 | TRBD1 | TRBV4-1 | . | TGCGCCAGCAGCCAAGACCCCGGACAGGGGGCGCAAGGGGCCAACGTCCTGACTTTC | CASSQDPGQGAQGANVLTF
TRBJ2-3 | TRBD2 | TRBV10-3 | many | TGTGCCATCAGTGAGTCGAGGACTAGCGGGGGACCCAGGGCGCAGTATTTT | CAISESRTSGGPRAQYF
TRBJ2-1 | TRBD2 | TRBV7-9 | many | TGTGCCAGCAAACGGGAGGGCGGTTTAAATGAGCAGTTCTTC | CASKREGGLNEQFF
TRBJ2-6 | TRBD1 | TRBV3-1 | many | TGTGCCAGCAGCCAAGAGGGACAGAAAGGACTGAGGTGGGGCTCTGGGGCCAACGTCCTGACTTTC | CASSQEGQKGLRWGSGANVLTF
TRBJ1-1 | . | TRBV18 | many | TGTGCCAGCTCACCAGGGGGAGTAGGGACGATGAACACTGAAGCTTTCTTT | CASSPGGVGTMNTEAFF
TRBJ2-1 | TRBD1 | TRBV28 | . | TGTGCCACCTCCGGGACAGTATACAATGAGCAGTTCTTC | CATSGTVYNEQFF
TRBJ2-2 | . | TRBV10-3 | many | TGTGCCATCAGTGAGGATGGGGCCGGGGAGCTGTTTTTT | CAISEDGAGELFF
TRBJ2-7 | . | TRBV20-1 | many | TGCAGTGCCCAACTCGGGGGCTACGAGCAGTACTTC | CSAQLGGYEQYF
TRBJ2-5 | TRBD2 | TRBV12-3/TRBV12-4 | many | TGTGCCAGCACCCCGGGAGGGGTAGAGACCCAGTACTTC | CASTPGGVETQYF